Listed below are T cell receptor beta chains from one sample, sequenced in a study of cytomegalovirus exposure and HLA in healthy donors. The assay was immunoSEQ multiplex PCR, and TCRdb's table has in-frame clones only and misses some. The sample contains about 110,000 clones, about 85% of which appear only once. Sequenced: PBMCs. These TCRs come from a woman between 18 and 29 years old in good health and CMV-seronegative. The CDR3 runs from the conserved cysteine through the conserved F or W. A D gene is named only where the DNA matches it firmly. For some rows the clone size is stated as once, few or many, or as a class when expanded; others skip it.

TRBV13,-,-,TRBJ2-1,TGTGCCAGCAGCTCAACGGACAGAAGTTCCTACAATGAGCAGTTCTTC,CASSSTDRSSYNEQFF
TRBV9,TRBD1,-,TRBJ1-2,TGTGCCAGCAGCGTACTTCCCGACAGGGACGGCTACACCTTC,CASSVLPDRDGYTF
TRBV27,-,-,TRBJ1-1,TGTGTCACATGGAACACTGAAGCTTTCTTT,CVTWNTEAFF
TRBV19,-,-,TRBJ1-1,TGTGCCAGTAGTGTACAGGGAAGTAGAACTGAAGCTTTCTTT,CASSVQGSRTEAFF
TRBV6-6,-,-,TRBJ1-6,TGTGCCAGCAGTCAACTCGGGGAGGGGTCCACACCCCTCCACTTT,CASSQLGEGSTPLHF
TRBV30,-,-,TRBJ2-7,TGTGCCTGGGAACCGCCCTACCGGGACACCACCTACGAGCAGTACTTC,CAWEPPYRDTTYEQYF
TRBV27,-,-,TRBJ2-7,TGTGCCAGCAGTTTATCAGGGGAACTGATCTCCTACGAGCAGTACTTC,CASSLSGELISYEQYF
TRBV18,TRBD2,-,TRBJ2-7,TGTGCCAGCTCTCCCAGCGGGGAATACGAGCAGTACTTC,CASSPSGEYEQYF
TRBV5-1,TRBD1,-,TRBJ1-2,TGCGCCAGCAGCTCGCAAGGACAGGTATATAACTATGGCTACACCTTC,CASSSQGQVYNYGYTF
TRBV5-4,TRBD1,-,TRBJ1-2,TGTGCCAGCAGCCCGGACAGGGATCGGTATGGCTACACCTTC,CASSPDRDRYGYTF
TRBV19,-,-,TRBJ2-2,TGTGCCAGTACTCTAAACCGCGGGGAGCTGTTTTTT,CASTLNRGELFF
TRBV7-8,-,-,TRBJ1-1,TGTGCCAGCAGCTTTGGTACGGGAACCACTGAAGCTTTCTTT,CASSFGTGTTEAFF
TRBV7-9,-,-,TRBJ2-1,TGTGCCAGCAGCTCAAGGCAGGTCGATGAGCAGTTCTTC,CASSSRQVDEQFF
TRBV9,-,-,TRBJ1-2,TGTGCCAGCAGCCCTCAGGGAGGTGGCCTTACGGGCTACACCTTC,CASSPQGGGLTGYTF
TRBV5-6,-,-,TRBJ2-3,TGTGCCAGCAGCTTGGGGGGACTTACAGATACGCAGTATTTT,CASSLGGLTDTQYF
TRBV30,TRBD1,-,TRBJ1-5,TGTGCCTGGAGTGGCGGACAGGGCAATCAGCCCCAGCATTTT,CAWSGGQGNQPQHF
TRBV27,TRBD1,once,TRBJ1-1,TGTGCCAGCAGTTTTACAGGGGTTGGCACTGAAGCTTTCTTT,CASSFTGVGTEAFF
TRBV2,-,once,TRBJ1-1,TGTGCCAGCCCCGGGACAACGAACACTGAAGCTTTCTTT,CASPGTTNTEAFF
TRBV5-1,TRBD2,-,TRBJ2-3,TGCGCCAGCAGCTTATTACTAGCGGGGAGCTCAGATACGCAGTATTTT,CASSLLLAGSSDTQYF